The T cell receptor (beta chain) described here comes from a study of T cells in Graves' hyperthyroidism and ophthalmopathy. Amplification of TCR beta CDR3 regions was performed using RNA transcripts as template. TCR CDR3 underwent first-round RT-PCR with the HTBI primer set. TCRdb reprocessed the multiplex PCR reads via MiXCR and lists one record per CDR3 protein. The sample yields more than 450,000 distinct CDR3 sequences, 15% to 20% seen once. The CDR3 is 13 amino acids. The germline V and J ends were trimmed by 7 bases and 6 bases, with 13 bases remaining between them. The V gene's germline CDR1 is LNHDA and CDR2 SQIVND (reference sequence). This clonotype was seen a handful of times.

This clonotype originated in a man aged 35 to 55 with Graves' ophthalmopathy. The rearrangement links TRBV19 to TRBJ1-5; D gene unclear. Sequencing was done on a sample of blood. CDR3 loop: CASNERVGQPQHF. The CDR3 nucleotides are TGTGCCAGTAATGAAAGGGTTGGTCAGCCCCAGCATTTT.